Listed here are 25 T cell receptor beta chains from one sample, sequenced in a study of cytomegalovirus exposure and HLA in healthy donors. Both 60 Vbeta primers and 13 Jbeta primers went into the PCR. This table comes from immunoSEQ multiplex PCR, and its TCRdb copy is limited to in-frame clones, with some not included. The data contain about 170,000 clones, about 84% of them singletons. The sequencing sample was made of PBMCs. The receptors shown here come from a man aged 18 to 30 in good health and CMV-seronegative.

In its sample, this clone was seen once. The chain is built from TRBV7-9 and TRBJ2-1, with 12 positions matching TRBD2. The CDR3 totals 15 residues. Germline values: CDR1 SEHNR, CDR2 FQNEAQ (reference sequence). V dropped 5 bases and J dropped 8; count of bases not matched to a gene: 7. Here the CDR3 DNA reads TGTGCCAGCAGCCAACCTAGCGGGAGGGCCTATGAGCAGTTCTTC. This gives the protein CASSQPSGRAYEQFF.

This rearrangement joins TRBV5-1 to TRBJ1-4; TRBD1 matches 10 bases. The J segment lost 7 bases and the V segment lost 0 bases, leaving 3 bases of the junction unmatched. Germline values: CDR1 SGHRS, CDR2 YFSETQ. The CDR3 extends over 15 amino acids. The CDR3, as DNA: TGCGCCAGCAGCTTGGGGAGGACAGGGGGTGAAAAACTGTTTTTT. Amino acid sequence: CASSLGRTGGEKLFF.

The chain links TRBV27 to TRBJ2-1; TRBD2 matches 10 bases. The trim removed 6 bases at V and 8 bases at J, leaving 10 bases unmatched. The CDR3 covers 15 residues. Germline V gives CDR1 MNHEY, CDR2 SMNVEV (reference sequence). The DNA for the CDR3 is TGTGCCAGCAGCTGGGCTAGCGGGAGCTGGGATGAGCAGTTCTTC. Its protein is CASSWASGSWDEQFF.

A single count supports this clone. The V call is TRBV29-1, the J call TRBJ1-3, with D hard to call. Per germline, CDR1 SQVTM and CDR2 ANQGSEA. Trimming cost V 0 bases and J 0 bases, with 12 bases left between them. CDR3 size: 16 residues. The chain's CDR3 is CSVEDRVLSSGNTIYF. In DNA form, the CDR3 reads TGCAGCGTTGAAGATCGGGTCCTGAGCTCTGGAAACACCATATATTTT. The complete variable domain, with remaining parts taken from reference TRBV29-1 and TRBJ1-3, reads SAVISQKPSRDICQRGTSLTIQCQVDSQVTMMFWYRQQPGQSLTLIATANQGSEATYESGFVIDKFPISRPNLTFSTLTVSNMSPEDSSIYLCSVEDRVLSSGNTIYFGEGSWLTVV.

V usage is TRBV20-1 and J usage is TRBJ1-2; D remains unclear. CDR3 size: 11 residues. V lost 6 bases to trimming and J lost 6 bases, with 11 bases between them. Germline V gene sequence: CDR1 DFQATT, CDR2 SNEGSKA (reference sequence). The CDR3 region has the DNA TGCAGTGCGAGGGCCTGGGATGGCTACACCTTC. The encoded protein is CSARAWDGYTF.

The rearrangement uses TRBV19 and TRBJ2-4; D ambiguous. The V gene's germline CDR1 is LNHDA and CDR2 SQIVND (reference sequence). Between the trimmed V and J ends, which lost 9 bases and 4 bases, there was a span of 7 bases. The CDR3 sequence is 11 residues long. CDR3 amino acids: CARRGKNIQYF. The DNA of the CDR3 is TGTGCCAGACGAGGAAAAAACATTCAGTACTTC.

The CDR3: CASSLSGGYNEQFF. The CDR3, as DNA: TGCGCCAGCAGCCTTAGCGGGGGGTACAATGAGCAGTTCTTC. The rearrangement joins TRBV5-1 to TRBJ2-1; 10 bases align to TRBD2. The CDR3 has 14 amino acids. Trimming removed 4 bases from V and 4 bases from J; junction bases left unmatched: 2. Germline CDR1 SGHRS, CDR2 YFSETQ.

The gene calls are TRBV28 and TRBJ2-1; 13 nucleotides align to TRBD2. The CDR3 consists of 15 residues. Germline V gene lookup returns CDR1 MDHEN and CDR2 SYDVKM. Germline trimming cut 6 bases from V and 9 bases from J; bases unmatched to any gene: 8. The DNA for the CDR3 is TGTGCCAGCAGCCAACTAGCGGGAGGGCCAGGTGAGCAGTTCTTC. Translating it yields CASSQLAGGPGEQFF.

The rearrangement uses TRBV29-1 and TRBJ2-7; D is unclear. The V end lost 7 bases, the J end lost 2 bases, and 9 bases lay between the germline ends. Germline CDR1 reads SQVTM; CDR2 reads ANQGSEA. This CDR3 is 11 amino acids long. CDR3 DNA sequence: TGCAGCGCCGCCGGAGCCTACGAGCAGTACTTC. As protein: CSAAGAYEQYF.

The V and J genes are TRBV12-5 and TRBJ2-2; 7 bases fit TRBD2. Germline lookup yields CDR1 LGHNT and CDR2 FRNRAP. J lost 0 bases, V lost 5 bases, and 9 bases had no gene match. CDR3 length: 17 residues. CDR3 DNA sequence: TGTGCTAGTGGTCGCCCGGGACTACATACGAACACCGGGGAGCTGTTTTTT. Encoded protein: CASGRPGLHTNTGELFF.

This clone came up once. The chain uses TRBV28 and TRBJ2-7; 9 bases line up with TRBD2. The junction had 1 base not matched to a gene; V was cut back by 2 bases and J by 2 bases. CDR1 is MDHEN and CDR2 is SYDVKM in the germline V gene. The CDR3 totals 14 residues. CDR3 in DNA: TGTGCCAGCAGTTTACCTAGCGGGACCTACGAGCAGTACTTC. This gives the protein CASSLPSGTYEQYF.

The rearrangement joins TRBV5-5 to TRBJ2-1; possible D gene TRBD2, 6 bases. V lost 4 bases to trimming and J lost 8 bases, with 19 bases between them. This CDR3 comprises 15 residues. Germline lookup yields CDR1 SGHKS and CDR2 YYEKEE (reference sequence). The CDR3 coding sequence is TGTGCCAGCAGCGTCGCCGGGACTTCCTTGTATGAGCAGTTCTTC. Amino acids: CASSVAGTSLYEQFF.

The CDR3 coding sequence is TGTGCCAGCAGCCTGAAGGGGACCGGGGAGCTGTTTTTT. Its protein is CASSLKGTGELFF. The gene calls are TRBV6-4 and TRBJ2-2; the D gene is possibly TRBD1 (5 bases). Trimming took off 6 bases at V and 5 bases at J, with 10 bases between the two ends. Germline V gene lookup returns CDR1 MRHNA and CDR2 SNTAGT. CDR3 length: 13 amino acids.

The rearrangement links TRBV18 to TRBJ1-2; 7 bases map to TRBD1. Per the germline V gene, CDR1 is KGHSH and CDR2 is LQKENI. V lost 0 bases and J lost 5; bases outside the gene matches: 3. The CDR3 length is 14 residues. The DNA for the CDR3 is TGTGCCAGCTCACCACCTGGGACAGAATATGGCTACACCTTC. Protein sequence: CASSPPGTEYGYTF.

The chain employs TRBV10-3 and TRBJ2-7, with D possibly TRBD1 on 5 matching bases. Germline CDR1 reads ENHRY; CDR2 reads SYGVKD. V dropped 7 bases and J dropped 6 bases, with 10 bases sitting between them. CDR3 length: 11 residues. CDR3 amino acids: CAIKKGFEQYF. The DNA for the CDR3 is TGTGCCATCAAAAAGGGGTTCGAGCAGTACTTC.

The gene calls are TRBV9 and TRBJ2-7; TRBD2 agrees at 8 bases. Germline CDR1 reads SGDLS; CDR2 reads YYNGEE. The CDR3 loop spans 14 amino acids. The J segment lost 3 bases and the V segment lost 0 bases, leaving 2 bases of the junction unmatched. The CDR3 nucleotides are TGTGCCAGCAGCGTAGGGCTAGCGGGCTACGAGCAGTACTTC. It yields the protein CASSVGLAGYEQYF.

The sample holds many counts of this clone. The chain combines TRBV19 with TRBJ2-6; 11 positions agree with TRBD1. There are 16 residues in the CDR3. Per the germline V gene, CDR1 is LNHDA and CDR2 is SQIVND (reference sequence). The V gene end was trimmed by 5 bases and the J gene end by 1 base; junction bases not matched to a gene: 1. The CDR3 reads CASSGTGGSGANVLTF. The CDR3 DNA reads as TGTGCCAGTAGTGGGACAGGGGGGTCTGGGGCCAACGTCCTGACTTTC.

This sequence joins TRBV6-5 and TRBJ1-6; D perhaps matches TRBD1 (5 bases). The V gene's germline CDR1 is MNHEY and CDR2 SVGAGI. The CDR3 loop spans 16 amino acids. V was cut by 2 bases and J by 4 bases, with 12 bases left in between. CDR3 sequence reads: CASSYERGFYNSPLHF. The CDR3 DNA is TGTGCCAGCAGTTACGAGCGGGGCTTTTATAATTCACCCCTCCACTTT.

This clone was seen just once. The DNA for the CDR3 is TGTGCCAGTAGTCCTAGACTAGCGCCAAACATTCAGTACTTC. Translated: CASSPRLAPNIQYF. V and J are TRBV19 and TRBJ2-4, with 8 bases fitting TRBD2. This CDR3 spans 14 amino acids. V trimming: 5 bases; J trimming: 6 bases; junction bases outside the gene matches: 6. Germline V gene sequence: CDR1 LNHDA, CDR2 SQIVND (reference sequence). The complete variable domain, with remaining parts taken from reference TRBV19 and TRBJ2-4, reads DGGITQSPKYLFRKEGQNVTLSCEQNLNHDAMYWYRQDPGQGLRLIYYSQIVNDFQKGDIAEGYSVSREKKESFPLTVTSAQKNPTAFYLCASSPRLAPNIQYFGAGTRLSVL.

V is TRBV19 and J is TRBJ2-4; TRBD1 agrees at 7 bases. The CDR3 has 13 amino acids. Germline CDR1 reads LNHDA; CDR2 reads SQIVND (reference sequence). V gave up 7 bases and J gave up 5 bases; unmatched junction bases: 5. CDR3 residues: CASTPGQQNIQYF. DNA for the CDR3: TGTGCCAGTACCCCGGGACAGCAAAACATTCAGTACTTC.

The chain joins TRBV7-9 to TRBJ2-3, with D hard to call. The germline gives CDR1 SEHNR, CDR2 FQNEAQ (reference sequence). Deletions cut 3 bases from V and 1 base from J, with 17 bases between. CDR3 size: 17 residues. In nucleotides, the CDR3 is TGTGCCAGCAGCTTTAGGCGCGGTAGTCATCGCACAGATACGCAGTATTTT. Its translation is CASSFRRGSHRTDTQYF.

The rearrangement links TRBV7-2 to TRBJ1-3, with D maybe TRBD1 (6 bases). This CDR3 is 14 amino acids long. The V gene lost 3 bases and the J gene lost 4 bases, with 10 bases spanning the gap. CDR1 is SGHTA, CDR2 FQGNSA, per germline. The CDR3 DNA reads TGTGCCAGCAGCTTCACCGACAGGGGAAACACCATATATTTT. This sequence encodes CASSFTDRGNTIYF.

CDR3 loop: CASSPGGGTQPQHF. For the CDR3, the DNA is TGTGCCAGCAGCCCTGGGGGGGGCACTCAGCCCCAGCATTTT. This chain joins TRBV7-9 and TRBJ1-5; tentative D call: TRBD1 (6 bases). Germline CDR1 SEHNR, CDR2 FQNEAQ (reference sequence). Trimming took off 5 bases at V and 6 bases at J, with 14 bases between the two ends. CDR3 size: 14 residues. The full variable domain, with the rest looked up from reference TRBV7-9 and TRBJ1-5, is DTGVSQNPRHKITKRGQNVTFRCDPISEHNRLYWYRQTLGQGPEFLTYFQNEAQLEKSRLLSDRFSAERPKGSFSTLEIQRTEQGDSAMYLCASSPGGGTQPQHFGDGTRLSIL.

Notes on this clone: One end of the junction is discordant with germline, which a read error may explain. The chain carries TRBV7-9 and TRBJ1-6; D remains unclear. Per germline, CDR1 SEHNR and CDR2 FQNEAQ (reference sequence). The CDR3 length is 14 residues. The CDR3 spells CSSSLTLNGVPLHF. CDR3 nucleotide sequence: TGTTCCAGCAGCTTAACCCTCAATGGAGTACCCCTCCACTTT.

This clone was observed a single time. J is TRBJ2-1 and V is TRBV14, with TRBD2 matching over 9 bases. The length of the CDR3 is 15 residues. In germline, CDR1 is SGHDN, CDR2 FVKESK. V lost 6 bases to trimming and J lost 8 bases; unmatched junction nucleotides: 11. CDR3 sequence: CASRPWREGSDEQFF. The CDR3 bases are TGTGCCAGCAGGCCCTGGCGGGAGGGCAGCGATGAGCAGTTCTTC.